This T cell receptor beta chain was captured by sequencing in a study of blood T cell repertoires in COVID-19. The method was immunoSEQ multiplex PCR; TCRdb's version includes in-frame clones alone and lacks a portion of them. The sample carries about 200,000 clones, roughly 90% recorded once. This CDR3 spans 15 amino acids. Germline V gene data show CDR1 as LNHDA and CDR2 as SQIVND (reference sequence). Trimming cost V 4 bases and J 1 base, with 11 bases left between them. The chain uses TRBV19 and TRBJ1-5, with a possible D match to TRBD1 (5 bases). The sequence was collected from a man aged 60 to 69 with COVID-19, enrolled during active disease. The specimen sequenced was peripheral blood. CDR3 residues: CASSTGTASNQPQHF. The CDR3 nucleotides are TGTGCCAGTAGTACCGGGACTGCGAGCAATCAGCCCCAGCATTTT.